The present T cell receptor beta chain was sequenced within a study of T cell repertoires in cytomegalovirus infection. In the study overall: A matching HLA type, together with CMV infection, was signaled by public TCR beta signatures.

CDR3 size: 16 residues. V was trimmed by 4 bases and J by 4 bases, leaving 17 bases between them. Whole-study findings and limits: Within the response measured ex vivo, HLA-C-restricted CMV-specific TCR beta clonotypes were dominant. Public TCR beta family frequency separated CMV-and-HLA carriers, including in an independent cohort.

This clonotype was counted at least ten times. The antigen is undetermined. TCRdb itself ran the reads through MiXCR, one entry per CDR3 protein. The table records about 140,000 distinct CDR3 sequences, roughly 6% of them present only once. This chain uses TRBV12-3 or TRBV12-4 with TRBJ1-3, with D possibly matching TRBD1 (5 bases). Input material: PBMCs. The clonotype was recovered from a human donor in good health (CMV status not recorded). Some clones in this sample may be carry-over from other donors' samples. CDR3 nucleotides: TGTGCCAGCAGTTATGCCACGGGGCCCCCGGGAAACACCATATATTTT. Translating gives CASSYATGPPGNTIYF.